This T cell receptor (beta chain) stems from a study of CD8 T cells in ankylosing spondylitis. TCRdb independently ran MiXCR on the 5' RACE reads; one entry per CDR3 protein. The sample shows 250,000 or so distinct CDR3 sequences, about 24% of them seen only once. This clonotype was seen at least ten times. V dropped 3 bases and J dropped 6; count of bases not matched to a gene: 6. There are 14 residues in the CDR3. Germline CDR1 is KGHSH and CDR2 is LQKENI. The V call is TRBV18, the J call TRBJ2-7; TRBD1 matches at 9 bases. This sequence originates from a male donor with ankylosing spondylitis or in good health (not recorded which). The material sequenced was blood, either unsorted or a sorted T cell fraction (not recorded which). Written as DNA, the CDR3 is TGTGCCAGCTCACCCGTCTCGGGACAGGGCGAGCAGTACTTC. As protein: CASSPVSGQGEQYF.